What follows is one T cell receptor beta chain and its context. This record belongs to a study of blood T cells in healthy people across ages. Donors were healthy Caucasian individuals from Russia aged roughly 6 to 90. Primers used in a second PCR of roughly 6 to 11 cycles were a sample-barcoded 5' primer and a J-beta primer mix. From the 5' RACE reads, TCRdb called clonotypes with MiXCR, one entry per CDR3 protein. This sample yields roughly 1.5 million distinct CDR3 sequences, of which roughly two fifths are seen a single time; roughly 3.7% belongs to the top ten. In germline, CDR1 is ENHRY, CDR2 SYGVKD. Trimming at V came to 4 bases and at J to 5 bases, leaving 4 bases not matched to a gene. The CDR3 runs to 15 residues.

J is TRBJ1-6 and V is TRBV10-3, with 8 bases fitting TRBD1. The source material was blood. The TCR was taken from a woman aged 18-29 years in good health. This CDR3 is CAISAATGDNSPLHF. Here the CDR3 DNA reads TGTGCCATCAGTGCAGCGACAGGGGATAATTCACCCCTCCACTTT.